This TCR beta chain is from a study of T cell changes during pregnancy in multiple sclerosis. Sequencing used immunoSEQ multiplex PCR; TCRdb keeps in-frame clones, though not all of them. This sample has about 18,000 clones, with more than 70% found just once. CDR1 and CDR2 from the germline V gene are SQVTM and ANQGSEA. Trimming took off 4 bases at V and 8 bases at J, with 14 bases between the two ends. CDR3 length: 12 residues. The source was CD8+ T cells from peripheral blood mononuclear cells, collected in the third trimester of pregnancy. The genes are TRBV29-1 and TRBJ1-1; D might be TRBD1 (5 bases). This sequence was found in a female donor in good health, enrolled as a control in a pregnancy study. The CDR3 protein is CSVGMQGREAFF. In DNA, the CDR3 is TGCAGCGTTGGTATGCAGGGTAGAGAAGCTTTCTTT.